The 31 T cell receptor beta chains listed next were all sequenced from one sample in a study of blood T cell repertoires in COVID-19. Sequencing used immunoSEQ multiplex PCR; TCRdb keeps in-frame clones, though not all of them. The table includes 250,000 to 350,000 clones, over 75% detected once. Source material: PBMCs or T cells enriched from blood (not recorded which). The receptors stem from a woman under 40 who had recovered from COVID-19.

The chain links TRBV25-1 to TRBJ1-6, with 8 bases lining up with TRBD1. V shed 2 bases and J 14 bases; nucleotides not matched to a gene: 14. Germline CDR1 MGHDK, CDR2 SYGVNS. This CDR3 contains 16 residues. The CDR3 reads CASSEGAGGVHRTLHF. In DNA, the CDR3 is TGTGCCAGCAGTGAAGGGGCAGGGGGCGTTCATAGGACCCTCCACTTT. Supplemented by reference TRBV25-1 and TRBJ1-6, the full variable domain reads EADIYQTPRYLVIGTGKKITLECSQTMGHDKMYWYQQDPGMELHLIHYSYGVNSTEKGDLSSESTVSRIRTEHFPLTLESARPSHTSQYLCASSEGAGGVHRTLHFGNGTRLTVT.

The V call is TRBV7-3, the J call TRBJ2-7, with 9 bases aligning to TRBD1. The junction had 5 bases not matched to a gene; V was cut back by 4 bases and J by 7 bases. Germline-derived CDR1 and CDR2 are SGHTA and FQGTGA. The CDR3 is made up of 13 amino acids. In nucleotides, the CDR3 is TGTGCCAGCAGCTCCGACAGGGGGGAAGAGCAGTACTTC. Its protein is CASSSDRGEEQYF.

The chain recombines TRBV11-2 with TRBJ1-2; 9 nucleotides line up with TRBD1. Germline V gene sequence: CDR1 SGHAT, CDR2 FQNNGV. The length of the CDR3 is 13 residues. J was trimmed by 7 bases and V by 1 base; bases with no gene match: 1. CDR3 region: CASSLGQGVGYTF. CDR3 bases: TGTGCCAGCAGCTTAGGACAGGGGGTTGGCTACACCTTC.

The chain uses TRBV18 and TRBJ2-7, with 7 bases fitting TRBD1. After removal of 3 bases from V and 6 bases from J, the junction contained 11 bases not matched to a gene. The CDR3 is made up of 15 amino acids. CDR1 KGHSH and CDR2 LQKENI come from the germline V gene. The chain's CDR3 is CASSPRQGEGLEQYF. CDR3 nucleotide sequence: TGTGCCAGCTCACCGAGACAGGGAGAGGGGCTCGAGCAGTACTTC.

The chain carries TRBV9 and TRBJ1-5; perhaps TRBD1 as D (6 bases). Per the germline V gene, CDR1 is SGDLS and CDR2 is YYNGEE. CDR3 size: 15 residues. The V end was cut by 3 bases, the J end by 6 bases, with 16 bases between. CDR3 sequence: CASSARGGEGQPQHF. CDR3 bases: TGTGCCAGCAGCGCCAGAGGGGGGGAAGGTCAGCCCCAGCATTTT.

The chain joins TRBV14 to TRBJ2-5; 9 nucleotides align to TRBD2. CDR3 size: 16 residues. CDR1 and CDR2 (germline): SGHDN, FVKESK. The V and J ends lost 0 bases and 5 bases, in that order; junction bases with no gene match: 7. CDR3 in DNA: TGTGCCAGCAGCCAAGAGCTGACTAGCGGATTGGAGACCCAGTACTTC. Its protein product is CASSQELTSGLETQYF.

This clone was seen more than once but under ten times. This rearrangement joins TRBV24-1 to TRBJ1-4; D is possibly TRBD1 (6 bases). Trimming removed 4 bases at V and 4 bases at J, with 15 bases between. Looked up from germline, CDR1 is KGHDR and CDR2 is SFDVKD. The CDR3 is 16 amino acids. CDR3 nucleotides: TGTGCCACCAGTGACTCCGGGACAACCAATAATGAAAAACTGTTTTTT. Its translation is CATSDSGTTNNEKLFF.

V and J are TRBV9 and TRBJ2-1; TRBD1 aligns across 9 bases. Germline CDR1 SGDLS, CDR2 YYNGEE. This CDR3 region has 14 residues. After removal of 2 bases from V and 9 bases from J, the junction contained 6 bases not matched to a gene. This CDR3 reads CASSVSGQGSEQFF. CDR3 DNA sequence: TGTGCCAGCAGCGTGTCGGGACAGGGCAGTGAGCAGTTCTTC.

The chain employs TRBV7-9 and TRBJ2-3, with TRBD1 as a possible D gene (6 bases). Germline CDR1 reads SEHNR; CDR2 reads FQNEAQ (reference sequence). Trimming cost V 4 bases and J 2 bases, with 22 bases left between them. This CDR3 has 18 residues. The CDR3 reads CASSSQGIARAYTDTQYF. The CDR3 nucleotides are TGTGCCAGCAGCTCACAGGGAATAGCCCGAGCTTACACAGATACGCAGTATTTT. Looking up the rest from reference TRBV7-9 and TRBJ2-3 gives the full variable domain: DTGVSQNPRHKITKRGQNVTFRCDPISEHNRLYWYRQTLGQGPEFLTYFQNEAQLEKSRLLSDRFSAERPKGSFSTLEIQRTEQGDSAMYLCASSSQGIARAYTDTQYFGPGTRLTVL.

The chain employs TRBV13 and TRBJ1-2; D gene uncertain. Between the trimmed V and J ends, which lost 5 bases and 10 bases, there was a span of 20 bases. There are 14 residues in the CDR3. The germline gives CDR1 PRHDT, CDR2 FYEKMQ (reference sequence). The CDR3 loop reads CASSLQRRTMDYTF. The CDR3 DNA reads TGTGCCAGCAGCCTCCAGAGACGGACTATGGACTACACCTTC. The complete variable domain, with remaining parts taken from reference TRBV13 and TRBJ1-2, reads AAGVIQSPRHLIKEKRETATLKCYPIPRHDTVYWYQQGPGQDPQFLISFYEKMQSDKGSIPDRFSAQQFSDYHSELNMSSLELGDSALYFCASSLQRRTMDYTFGSGTRLTVV.

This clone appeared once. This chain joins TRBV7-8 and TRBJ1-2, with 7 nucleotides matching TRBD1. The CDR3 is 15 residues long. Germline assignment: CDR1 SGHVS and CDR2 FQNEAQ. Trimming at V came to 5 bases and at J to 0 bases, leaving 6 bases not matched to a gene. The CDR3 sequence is CASSPRDSANYGYTF. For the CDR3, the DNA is TGTGCCAGCAGCCCGCGGGACAGCGCTAACTATGGCTACACCTTC.

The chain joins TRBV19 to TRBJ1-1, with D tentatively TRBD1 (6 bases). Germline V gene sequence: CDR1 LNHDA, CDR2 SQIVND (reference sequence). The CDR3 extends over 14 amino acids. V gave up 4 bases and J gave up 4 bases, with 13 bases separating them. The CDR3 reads CASSNHRDLTEAFF. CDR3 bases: TGTGCCAGTAGTAATCACAGGGATCTCACTGAAGCTTTCTTT.

CDR3: CASSPGPGGTF. For the CDR3, the DNA is TGTGCCAGCTCACCAGGGCCCGGGGGTACCTTC. The rearrangement links TRBV18 to TRBJ1-2; tentative D call: TRBD1 (5 bases). Looked up from germline, CDR1 is KGHSH and CDR2 is LQKENI. V was pared by 2 bases and J by 14 bases, with 12 bases between. This CDR3 contains 11 residues. Complete variable domain (other parts from reference TRBV18 and TRBJ1-2): NAGVMQNPRHLVRRRGQEARLRCSPMKGHSHVYWYRQLPEEGLKFMVYLQKENIIDESGMPKERFSAEFPKEGPSILRIQQVVRGDSAAYFCASSPGPGGTFGSGTRLTVV.

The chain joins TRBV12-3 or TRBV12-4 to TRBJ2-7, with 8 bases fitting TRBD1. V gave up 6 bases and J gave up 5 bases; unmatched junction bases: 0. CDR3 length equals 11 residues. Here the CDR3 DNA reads TGTGCCAGCAGGGGACAGGACGAGCAGTACTTC. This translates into CASRGQDEQYF.

CDR3 coding DNA: TGTGCCATCAGCCAAACCGGACAGTTTTTTATCTATGGCTACACCTTC. It encodes CAISQTGQFFIYGYTF. This chain connects TRBV10-3 to TRBJ1-2; weak D call: TRBD1 (6 bases). Germline V lookup: CDR1 ENHRY, CDR2 SYGVKD. The V end lost 6 bases, the J end lost 4 bases, and 21 bases lay between the germline ends. The CDR3 extends over 16 amino acids.

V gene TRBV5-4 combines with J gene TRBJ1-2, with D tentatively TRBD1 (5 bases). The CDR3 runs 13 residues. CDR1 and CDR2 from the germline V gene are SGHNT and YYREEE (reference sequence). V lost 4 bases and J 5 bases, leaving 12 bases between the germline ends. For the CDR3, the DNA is TGTGCCAGCAGCCCGGGGGGGAGGTATGGCTACACCTTC. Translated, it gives CASSPGGRYGYTF.

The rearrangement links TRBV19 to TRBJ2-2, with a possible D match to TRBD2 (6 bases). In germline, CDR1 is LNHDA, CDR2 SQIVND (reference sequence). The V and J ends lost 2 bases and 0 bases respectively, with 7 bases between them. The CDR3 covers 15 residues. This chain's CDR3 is CASSIWRANTGELFF. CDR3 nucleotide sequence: TGTGCCAGTAGTATATGGAGGGCGAACACCGGGGAGCTGTTTTTT.

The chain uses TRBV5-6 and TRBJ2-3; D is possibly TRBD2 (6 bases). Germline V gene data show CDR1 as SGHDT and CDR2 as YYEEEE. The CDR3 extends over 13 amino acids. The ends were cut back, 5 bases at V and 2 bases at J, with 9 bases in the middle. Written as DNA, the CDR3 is TGTGCCAGCAGGTTAGCGGCCACAGATACGCAGTATTTT. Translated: CASRLAATDTQYF. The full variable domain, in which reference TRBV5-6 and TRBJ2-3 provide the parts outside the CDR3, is DAGVTQSPTHLIKTRGQQVTLRCSPKSGHDTVSWYQQALGQGPQFIFQYYEEEERQRGNFPDRFSGHQFPNYSSELNVNALLLGDSALYLCASRLAATDTQYFGPGTRLTVL.

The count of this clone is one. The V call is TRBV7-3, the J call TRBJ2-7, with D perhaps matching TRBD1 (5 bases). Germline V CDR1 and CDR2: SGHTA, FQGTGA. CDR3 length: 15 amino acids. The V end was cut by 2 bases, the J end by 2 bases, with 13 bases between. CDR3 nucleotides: TGTGCCAGCAGCTTAGGGGCAGGGCCCACCTACGAGCAGTACTTC. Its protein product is CASSLGAGPTYEQYF.

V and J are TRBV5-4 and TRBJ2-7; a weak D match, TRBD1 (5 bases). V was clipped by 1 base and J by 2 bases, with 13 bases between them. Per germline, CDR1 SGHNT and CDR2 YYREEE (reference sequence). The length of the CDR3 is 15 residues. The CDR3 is CASSLWFRGTYEQYF. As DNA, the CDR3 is TGTGCCAGCAGCTTGTGGTTTAGGGGTACCTACGAGCAGTACTTC.

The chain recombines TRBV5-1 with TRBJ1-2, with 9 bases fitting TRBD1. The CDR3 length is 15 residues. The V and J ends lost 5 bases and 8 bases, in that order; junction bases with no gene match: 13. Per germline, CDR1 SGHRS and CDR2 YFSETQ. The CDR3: CASSQMGQGISGYTF. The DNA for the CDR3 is TGCGCCAGCAGTCAGATGGGACAGGGTATTTCGGGCTACACCTTC.

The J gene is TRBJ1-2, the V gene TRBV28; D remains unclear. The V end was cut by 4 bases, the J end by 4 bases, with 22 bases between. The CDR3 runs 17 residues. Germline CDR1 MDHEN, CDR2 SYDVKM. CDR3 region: CASSSATSSGETYGYTF. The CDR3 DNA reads TGTGCCAGCAGTTCGGCCACCTCTTCGGGTGAAACCTATGGCTACACCTTC.

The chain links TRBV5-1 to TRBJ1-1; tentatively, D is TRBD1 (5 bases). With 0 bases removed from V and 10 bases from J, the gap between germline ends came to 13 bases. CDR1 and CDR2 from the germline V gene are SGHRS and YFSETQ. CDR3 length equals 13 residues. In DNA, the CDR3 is TGCGCCAGCAGCTTGGGGGACTCGTCACCAGCTTTCTTT. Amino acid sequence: CASSLGDSSPAFF. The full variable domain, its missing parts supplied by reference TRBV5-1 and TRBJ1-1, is KAGVTQTPRYLIKTRGQQVTLSCSPISGHRSVSWYQQTPGQGLQFLFEYFSETQRNKGNFPGRFSGRQFSNSRSEMNVSTLELGDSALYLCASSLGDSSPAFFGQGTRLTVV.

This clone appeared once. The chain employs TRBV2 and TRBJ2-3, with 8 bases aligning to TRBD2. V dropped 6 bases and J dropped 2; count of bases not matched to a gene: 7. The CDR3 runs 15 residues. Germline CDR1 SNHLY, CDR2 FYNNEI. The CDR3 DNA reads TGTGCCAGCAGGTTCACTAGCGGTACCACAGATACGCAGTATTTT. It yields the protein CASRFTSGTTDTQYF.

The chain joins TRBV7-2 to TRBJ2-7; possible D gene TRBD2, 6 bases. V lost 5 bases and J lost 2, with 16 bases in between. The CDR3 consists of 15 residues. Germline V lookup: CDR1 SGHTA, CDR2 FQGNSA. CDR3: CASSRDGTRTYEQYF. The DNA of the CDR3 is TGTGCCAGCAGCCGCGACGGGACTCGGACCTACGAGCAGTACTTC.

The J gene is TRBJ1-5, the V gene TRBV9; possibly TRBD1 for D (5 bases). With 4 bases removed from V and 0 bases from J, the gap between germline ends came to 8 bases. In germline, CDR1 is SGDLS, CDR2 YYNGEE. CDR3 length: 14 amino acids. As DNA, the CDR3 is TGTGCCAGCAGCCGGGGGACTAGCAATCAGCCCCAGCATTTT. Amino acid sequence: CASSRGTSNQPQHF. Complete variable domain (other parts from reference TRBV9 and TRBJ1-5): DSGVTQTPKHLITATGQRVTLRCSPRSGDLSVYWYQQSLDQGLQFLIQYYNGEERAKGNILERFSAQQFPDLHSELNLSSLELGDSALYFCASSRGTSNQPQHFGDGTRLSIL.

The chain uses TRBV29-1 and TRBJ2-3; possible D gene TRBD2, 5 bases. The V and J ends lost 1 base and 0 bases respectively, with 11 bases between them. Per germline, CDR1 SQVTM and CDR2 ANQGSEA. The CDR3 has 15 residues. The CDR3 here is CSVEGSGVSTDTQYF. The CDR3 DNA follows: TGCAGCGTTGAAGGTTCCGGGGTTAGCACAGATACGCAGTATTTT.

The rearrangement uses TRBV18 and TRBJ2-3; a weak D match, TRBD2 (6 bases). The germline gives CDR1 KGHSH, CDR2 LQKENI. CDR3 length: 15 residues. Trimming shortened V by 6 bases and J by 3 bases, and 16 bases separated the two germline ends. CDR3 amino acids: CASSPRLEATDTQYF. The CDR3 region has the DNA TGTGCCAGCTCTCCCCGACTAGAGGCAACAGATACGCAGTATTTT.

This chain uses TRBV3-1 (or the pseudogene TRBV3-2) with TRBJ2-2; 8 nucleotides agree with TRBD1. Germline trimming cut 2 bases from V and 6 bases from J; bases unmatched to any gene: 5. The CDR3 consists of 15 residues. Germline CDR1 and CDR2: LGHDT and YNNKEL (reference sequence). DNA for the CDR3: TGTGCCAGCAGCCAAACGGACAGGGTCCCCGGGGAGCTGTTTTTT. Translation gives CASSQTDRVPGELFF.

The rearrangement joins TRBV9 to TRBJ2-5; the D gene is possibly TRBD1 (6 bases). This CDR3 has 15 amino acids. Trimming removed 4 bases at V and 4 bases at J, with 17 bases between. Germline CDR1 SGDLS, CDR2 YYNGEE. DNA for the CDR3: TGTGCCAGCAGCCTGAGGACAGCTAGGGGAGAGACCCAGTACTTC. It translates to CASSLRTARGETQYF.

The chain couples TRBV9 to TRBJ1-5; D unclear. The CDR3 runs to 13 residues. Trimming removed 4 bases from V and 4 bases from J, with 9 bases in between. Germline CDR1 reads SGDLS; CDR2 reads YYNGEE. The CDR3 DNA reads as TGTGCCAGCAGCAGCAGGTTAAATCAGCCCCAGCATTTT. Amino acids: CASSSRLNQPQHF.